This entry concerns a single T cell receptor beta chain. This entry comes from a study of cytomegalovirus exposure and HLA in healthy donors. The PCR made use of 60 Vbeta and 13 Jbeta primers. The assay was immunoSEQ multiplex PCR, and TCRdb's table has in-frame clones only and misses some. The sample records about 120,000 clones, 6.5% to 9.5% being singletons. This CDR3 is 11 amino acids long. Trimming stripped 10 bases from V and 6 bases from J, with 13 bases between. Germline assignment: CDR1 MNHEY and CDR2 SVGAGI. J is TRBJ2-7 and V is TRBV6-5; tentative D call: TRBD1 (6 bases). This sequence originates from a middle-aged woman in good health and CMV-seropositive. Input material: PBMCs. CDR3 in DNA: TGTGCCACCAGGACAGCTGGCGAGCAGTACTTC. Translated: CATRTAGEQYF.